The 23 T cell receptor beta chains reported below all come from one sample, sequenced in a study of blood T cell repertoires in COVID-19. Clones were sequenced by immunoSEQ multiplex PCR, and TCRdb holds only the in-frame ones, with some missing. The sample holds 200,000 to 300,000 clones; approximately 86% are singletons and the top ten take 7.1%. Sequencing was done on a sample of peripheral blood. These receptors were collected from a woman in her 70s with active or convalescent COVID-19.

This clone was seen more than once but under ten times. The chain has TRBV7-2 and TRBJ1-1; D is uncertain. CDR3 size: 15 residues. Trimming stripped 1 base from V and 0 bases from J, with 9 bases between. Germline lookup yields CDR1 SGHTA and CDR2 FQGNSA. In nucleotides, the CDR3 is TGTGCCAGCAGCTTAGAGGCGGGGTTGAACACTGAAGCTTTCTTT. This codes for CASSLEAGLNTEAFF.

The gene calls are TRBV4-1 and TRBJ1-3; unclear D gene. CDR1 and CDR2 (germline): MGHRA, YSYEKL. CDR3 length equals 11 residues. Trimming left V 6 bases short and J 8 bases short, with 8 bases between. CDR3 sequence reads: CASRSADTIYF. The CDR3 DNA reads as TGCGCCAGCAGATCCGCGGACACCATATATTTT.

CDR3 region: CASSDPGVSSSYNSPLHF. The DNA of the CDR3 is TGTGCCAGCAGTGACCCGGGGGTTTCTAGCTCCTATAATTCACCCCTCCACTTT. This chain uses TRBV6-4 with TRBJ1-6, with D tentatively TRBD1 (5 bases). CDR3 length: 18 amino acids. The germline V and J ends were trimmed by 2 bases and 0 bases, with 14 bases remaining between them. Germline assignment: CDR1 MRHNA and CDR2 SNTAGT.

This sequence joins TRBV10-3 and TRBJ1-1, with D unclear. The ends were cut back, 7 bases at V and 1 base at J, with 7 bases in the middle. Germline CDR1 is ENHRY and CDR2 is SYGVKD. This CDR3 is 12 amino acids long. The CDR3 spells CAIKAENTEAFF. In DNA form, the CDR3 reads TGTGCCATCAAGGCGGAGAACACTGAAGCTTTCTTT.

This clone was counted once. J is TRBJ1-2 and V is TRBV5-1; TRBD1 aligns across 11 bases. This CDR3 contains 13 residues. J gave up 6 bases and V 6 bases, and 4 bases lay outside the gene matches. The V gene's germline CDR1 is SGHRS and CDR2 YFSETQ. The chain's CDR3 is CASTWTGGDGYTF. The DNA for the CDR3 is TGCGCCAGCACCTGGACAGGGGGCGATGGCTACACCTTC. The whole variable domain, filled in from reference TRBV5-1 and TRBJ1-2, reads KAGVTQTPRYLIKTRGQQVTLSCSPISGHRSVSWYQQTPGQGLQFLFEYFSETQRNKGNFPGRFSGRQFSNSRSEMNVSTLELGDSALYLCASTWTGGDGYTFGSGTRLTVV.

The V and J genes are TRBV19 and TRBJ2-5; possible D gene TRBD1, 6 bases. Trimming shortened V by 8 bases and J by 4 bases, and 8 bases separated the two germline ends. CDR1 and CDR2 (germline): LNHDA, SQIVND (reference sequence). CDR3 length: 11 residues. The CDR3, as DNA: TGTGCCAGTTCACAGGGAGAGACCCAGTACTTC. This gives the protein CASSQGETQYF.

The V call is TRBV18, the J call TRBJ2-7; maybe TRBD1 (5 bases). CDR1 is KGHSH and CDR2 is LQKENI in the germline V gene. V lost 5 bases, J lost 6 bases, and 11 bases lay in between. The CDR3 is 12 amino acids. The CDR3 here is CASSGRGSEQYF. CDR3 sequence (DNA): TGTGCCAGCTCAGGAAGGGGATCCGAGCAGTACTTC.

The chain carries TRBV19 and TRBJ2-5; possibly TRBD1 for D (6 bases). V lost 6 bases and J lost 9, with 26 bases in between. CDR1 is LNHDA, CDR2 SQIVND, per germline (reference sequence). CDR3 length: 16 residues. CDR3 sequence: CASRAGIDRPQLAQYF. The CDR3 DNA sequence: TGTGCCAGTAGGGCCGGGATTGACAGGCCACAATTAGCCCAGTACTTC.

This rearrangement joins TRBV7-2 to TRBJ1-2; 9 positions match TRBD1. The length of the CDR3 is 14 residues. V gave up 4 bases and J gave up 7 bases; unmatched junction bases: 7. Germline-derived CDR1 and CDR2 are SGHTA and FQGNSA. The CDR3 sequence is CASSSRGQGFGYTF. CDR3 DNA sequence: TGTGCCAGCAGCTCGAGGGGACAGGGTTTTGGCTACACCTTC. Complete variable domain (other parts from reference TRBV7-2 and TRBJ1-2): GAGVSQSPSNKVTEKGKDVELRCDPISGHTALYWYRQSLGQGLEFLIYFQGNSAPDKSGLPSDRFSAERTGGSVSTLTIQRTQQEDSAVYLCASSSRGQGFGYTFGSGTRLTVV.

This clone was found once. Germline is not matched at one junction end, which may reflect a read error. As DNA, the CDR3 is TGTGCCAGCAGTTTTATCGGGCAGGGTGACTTC. Protein: CASSFIGQGDF. The chain uses TRBV12-3 or TRBV12-4 and TRBJ2-4; perhaps TRBD1 as D (5 bases). CDR3 length equals 11 residues.

The rearrangement links TRBV4-1 to TRBJ2-7, with TRBD1 identical over 9 bases. J was trimmed by 2 bases and V by 3 bases; bases with no gene match: 5. Germline values: CDR1 MGHRA, CDR2 YSYEKL. This CDR3 contains 15 residues. CDR3 nucleotide sequence: TGCGCCAGCAGCCATACAGGGGGCAGGGCCTACGAGCAGTACTTC. Translated, it gives CASSHTGGRAYEQYF.

V gene TRBV9 combines with J gene TRBJ2-2; 8 nucleotides align to TRBD1. V lost 0 bases to trimming and J lost 3 bases; unmatched junction nucleotides: 7. CDR1 is SGDLS, CDR2 YYNGEE, per germline. CDR3 length: 17 residues. The CDR3 spells CASSVAPGQDDTGELFF. CDR3 DNA sequence: TGTGCCAGCAGCGTAGCGCCGGGACAGGATGACACCGGGGAGCTGTTTTTT.

The chain is built from TRBV7-2 and TRBJ1-2; D is perhaps TRBD1 (6 bases). V was shortened by 5 bases and J by 2 bases, with 18 bases between the two germline ends. This CDR3 is 16 amino acids long. The germline gives CDR1 SGHTA, CDR2 FQGNSA. This CDR3 is CASSPDPGVLNYGYTF. CDR3 coding DNA: TGTGCCAGCAGCCCCGATCCAGGGGTCCTAAACTATGGCTACACCTTC.

This clone showed up just once. The chain uses TRBV29-1 and TRBJ1-2, with 9 bases identical to TRBD1. This CDR3 has 12 residues. Trimming at V came to 5 bases and at J to 4 bases, leaving 2 bases not matched to a gene. Germline CDR1 and CDR2: SQVTM and ANQGSEA. This chain's CDR3 is CSVTGGRYGYTF. CDR3 nucleotide sequence: TGCAGCGTTACAGGGGGCCGCTATGGCTACACCTTC.

The V gene is TRBV4-3, the J gene TRBJ2-6, with D possibly being TRBD1 (6 bases). The CDR3 runs 17 residues. Germline-derived CDR1 and CDR2 are LGHNA and YSLEER. Deletions cut 1 base from V and 2 bases from J, with 12 bases between. CDR3 sequence: CASSQGLQGAGANVLTF. The CDR3 coding sequence is TGCGCCAGCAGCCAAGGGCTACAGGGTGCTGGGGCCAACGTCCTGACTTTC.

This sequence joins TRBV20-1 and TRBJ2-1, with TRBD2 matching 11 bases. J was trimmed by 7 bases and V by 3 bases; bases with no gene match: 17. The CDR3 is 18 amino acids. The V gene's germline CDR1 is DFQATT and CDR2 SNEGSKA (reference sequence). CDR3 amino acids: CSASIGGYSGGAQNEQFF. The DNA for the CDR3 is TGCAGTGCTAGTATAGGCGGGTATAGCGGGGGGGCTCAGAATGAGCAGTTCTTC.

J is TRBJ1-1 and V is TRBV18; 7 bases are shared with TRBD1. Germline values: CDR1 KGHSH, CDR2 LQKENI. J gave up 0 bases and V 2 bases, and 6 bases lay outside the gene matches. This CDR3 comprises 16 residues. The CDR3 spells CASSPRDSALNTEAFF. As DNA, the CDR3 is TGTGCCAGCTCACCAAGGGACAGCGCCTTGAACACTGAAGCTTTCTTT.

This chain links TRBV6-6 with TRBJ1-2, with D perhaps matching TRBD1 (6 bases). Germline V gives CDR1 MNHNY, CDR2 SVGAGI (reference sequence). V was cut by 5 bases and J by 2 bases, with 15 bases left in between. This CDR3 region has 15 residues. CDR3 region: CASSPSGALNYGYTF. CDR3 DNA sequence: TGTGCCAGCAGTCCCTCAGGGGCCCTAAACTATGGCTACACCTTC.

The chain is built from TRBV19 and TRBJ1-5; 10 bases agree with TRBD1. Germline V gives CDR1 LNHDA, CDR2 SQIVND (reference sequence). The J segment lost 3 bases and the V segment lost 5 bases, leaving 7 bases of the junction unmatched. This CDR3 is 16 amino acids long. CDR3 in amino acids: CASSPRDRGLNQPQHF. CDR3 in DNA: TGTGCCAGTAGTCCCCGGGACAGGGGCCTCAATCAGCCCCAGCATTTT.

The chain employs TRBV5-8 and TRBJ1-1; no definite D call. V was clipped by 2 bases and J by 3 bases, with 8 bases between them. The V gene's germline CDR1 is SGHTS and CDR2 YDEGEE. The CDR3 consists of 13 residues. CDR3 coding DNA: TGTGCCAGCAGCTTCGGGGTAGACACTGAAGCTTTCTTT. The encoded protein is CASSFGVDTEAFF.

The chain joins TRBV5-1 to TRBJ2-1; 7 bases map to TRBD1. J gave up 3 bases and V 1 base, and 4 bases lay outside the gene matches. From germline, CDR1 is SGHRS and CDR2 YFSETQ. The CDR3 length is 15 residues. CDR3 in DNA: TGCGCCAGCAGCTTGAGGGACAGACACTACAATGAGCAGTTCTTC. It yields the protein CASSLRDRHYNEQFF.

The rearrangement uses TRBV18 and TRBJ1-5; TRBD1 matches at 7 bases. The germline V gene encodes CDR1 KGHSH and CDR2 LQKENI. The CDR3 is 15 residues long. Losses at the gene ends were 6 bases for V and 6 bases for J; bases not matched to a gene: 11. In DNA form, the CDR3 reads TGTGCCAGCTCGAAGACAGGGACAGACGGTCAGCCCCAGCATTTT. It encodes CASSKTGTDGQPQHF.

This clone was detected only a few times. The chain carries TRBV20-1 and TRBJ1-5, with unresolved D. CDR1 and CDR2 from the germline V gene are DFQATT and SNEGSKA (reference sequence). Trimming removed 3 bases from V and 6 bases from J, with 18 bases in between. This CDR3 comprises 15 residues. The CDR3: CSASPRSIGGQPQHF. For the CDR3, the DNA is TGCAGTGCTAGTCCAAGATCTATAGGCGGTCAGCCCCAGCATTTT.